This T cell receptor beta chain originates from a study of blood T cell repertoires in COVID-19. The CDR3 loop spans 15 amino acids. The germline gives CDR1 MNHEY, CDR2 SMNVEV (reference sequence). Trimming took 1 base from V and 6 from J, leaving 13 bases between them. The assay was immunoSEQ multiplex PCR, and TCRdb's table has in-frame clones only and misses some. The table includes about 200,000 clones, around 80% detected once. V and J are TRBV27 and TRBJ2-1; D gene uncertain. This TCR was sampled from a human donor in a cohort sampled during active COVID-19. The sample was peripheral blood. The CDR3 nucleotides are TGTGCCAGCAGTTTATGGATGGCTAGTCGCAATGAGCAGTTCTTC. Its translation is CASSLWMASRNEQFF.